A selection of T cell receptor beta chains follows, all from one sample in a study of T cell repertoires in aging, cancer and after chemotherapy. Using its own MiXCR run on the multiplex PCR reads, TCRdb lists one record per CDR3 protein. The sample records under 8,500 distinct CDR3 sequences, 32% being singletons. The source material was blood. The receptors shown here come from a human donor in good health. CDR3s include the opening cysteine and the closing phenylalanine or tryptophan. Each record gives: CDR3 length, V gene, clone size, J gene, D gene, CDR3 DNA, CDR3 protein. The D gene is left open where the match is weak. Clone size is not always given. Where it is, it says once, few, many or a class for expanded clones.

15	TRBV6-2/TRBV6-3	-	TRBJ2-3	-	TGTGCCAGCAGTTACTTCGGGGGCGGTTCAGATACGCAGTATTTT	CASSYFGGGSDTQYF
15	TRBV19	medium-sized	TRBJ2-6	TRBD2	TGTGCCAGTAGTATCTCGGGGGGTGGGGCCAACGTCCTGACTTTC	CASSISGGGANVLTF
15	TRBV19	-	TRBJ2-2	TRBD1	TGTGCCAGTAGTATACTCCGACAGGGCGGCGGGGAGCTGTTTTTT	CASSILRQGGGELFF
13	TRBV11-2	-	TRBJ1-1	-	TGTGCCAGCAGCTTAGGAGCGAACACTGAAGCTTTCTTT	CASSLGANTEAFF
16	TRBV5-6	few	TRBJ2-1	-	TGTGCCAGCAGCTTGATTGCGGCCCTGGGGGCCAATGAGCAGTTCTTC	CASSLIAALGANEQFF
14	TRBV10-3	-	TRBJ2-7	-	TGTGCCATCAGTGAGTCGCCACAGTCCTACGAGCAGTACTTC	CAISESPQSYEQYF
17	TRBV27	-	TRBJ2-2	TRBD1	TGTGCCAGCAGTTTAGGGGGTGGACAGGGGGTTCCCGGGGAGCTGTTTTTT	CASSLGGGQGVPGELFF
11	TRBV19	-	TRBJ1-3	-	TGTGCCAGTAGTATCCGGAACACCATATATTTT	CASSIRNTIYF
15	TRBV19	few	TRBJ2-7	-	TGTGCCAGTAGTATGTCGGCAGGGATACGAAACGAGCAGTACTTC	CASSMSAGIRNEQYF
17	TRBV6-5	few	TRBJ1-2	-	TGTGCCAGCAGCCGACCCCCCGGGCAGATCTCTAACTATGGCTACACCTTC	CASSRPPGQISNYGYTF
16	TRBV19	-	TRBJ2-1	TRBD1	TGTGCCAGTAGTATAGCTCGCGGACAGGGGATAGGTGAGCAGTTCTTC	CASSIARGQGIGEQFF
14	TRBV19	-	TRBJ1-1	-	TGTGCCAGTAGTATAGTCAGGGCCGGCACTGAAGCTTTCTTT	CASSIVRAGTEAFF
13	TRBV20-1	few	TRBJ1-4	TRBD1	TGCAGTGCTCCAGGACAGGGGGCTGAAAAACTGTTTTTT	CSAPGQGAEKLFF
17	TRBV6-2/TRBV6-3	-	TRBJ1-4	-	TGTGCCAGCAGTTACTCCTCAGGGCCCTCGGTCGGCGAAAAACTGTTTTTT	CASSYSSGPSVGEKLFF
14	TRBV7-2	few	TRBJ2-1	TRBD2	TGTGCCAGCAGCCCCGCCTCGACTAGCTTTGAGCAGTTCTTC	CASSPASTSFEQFF
15	TRBV10-3	-	TRBJ2-1	TRBD2	TGTGCCACCAGTTTAACTAGCGGGGCGTACAATGAGCAGTTCTTC	CATSLTSGAYNEQFF
18	TRBV5-6	-	TRBJ2-1	TRBD2	TGTGCCAGCAGCTTAAGAAGAGTAGCGGGGGCTTTCTACAATGAGCAGTTCTTC	CASSLRRVAGAFYNEQFF
12	TRBV10-3	medium-sized	TRBJ2-2	-	TGTGCCATCACTGCGAGCACCGGGGAGCTGTTTTTT	CAITASTGELFF
18	TRBV7-2	-	TRBJ2-2	-	TGTGCCAGCAGCTTAGGGGCCTTTGAGACATTGGGCACCGGGGAGCTGTTTTTT	CASSLGAFETLGTGELFF
12	TRBV18	few	TRBJ1-2	-	TGTGCCAGCTCACCGCTTCAGGGGGGCTACACCTTC	CASSPLQGGYTF
17	TRBV15	-	TRBJ1-5	-	TGTGCCACCAGTACAATCCCGAGCGGGGGTAGCAATCAGCCCCAGCATTTT	CATSTIPSGGSNQPQHF
15	TRBV6-2/TRBV6-3	-	TRBJ2-5	TRBD2	TGTGCCAGCCACTCGAGCGGGGGGGTACAAGAGACCCAGTACTTC	CASHSSGGVQETQYF
13	TRBV6-6	few	TRBJ1-3	-	TGTGCCAGCGGAGCAGTTACCGGAAACACCATATATTTT	CASGAVTGNTIYF
16	TRBV14	-	TRBJ2-1	-	TGTGCCAGCAGCCAAGGAGGGAACAGTCCATACAATGAGCAGTTCTTC	CASSQGGNSPYNEQFF
15	TRBV6-2/TRBV6-3	few	TRBJ2-3	-	TGTGCCAGCAGTCGGGACAGCGGGGCGACAGATACGCAGTATTTT	CASSRDSGATDTQYF
12	TRBV6-6	few	TRBJ1-2	-	TGTGCCAGCACTGGGACGGAGTATGGCTACACCTTC	CASTGTEYGYTF
13	TRBV7-2	-	TRBJ2-5	TRBD2	TGTGCCAGCAGCTCCGGGGAGGGCGAGACCCAGTACTTC	CASSSGEGETQYF
16	TRBV6-1	-	TRBJ2-1	-	TGTGCCAGCATCTCGGGAACCTATATTCCTTACAATGAGCAGTTCTTC	CASISGTYIPYNEQFF